This T cell receptor beta chain was obtained from a study of identical twins. V gave up 2 bases and J gave up 10 bases, with 17 bases separating them. Germline values: CDR1 MNHEY, CDR2 SVGEGT. The CDR3 has 15 amino acids. TCRdb reprocessed the 5' RACE reads via MiXCR and lists one record per CDR3 protein. The data contain around 1.7 million distinct CDR3 sequences, roughly 35% of them seen just once; the ten biggest clones take up about 0.25%. This clonotype showed up just a few times. The sequencing sample was made of cord blood. The chain couples TRBV6-2 or TRBV6-3 to TRBJ1-4, with D possibly TRBD1 on 5 matching bases. This sequence was found in a newborn girl in good health. CDR3 protein: CASSYVGRGPGKLFF. The CDR3 DNA follows: TGTGCCAGCAGTTACGTCGGGCGGGGACCCGGAAAACTGTTTTTT.